Listed here are 5 T cell receptor beta chains from one sample, sequenced in a study of immune evolution from preneoplasia to lung adenocarcinoma. TCRdb's table, derived via immunoSEQ multiplex PCR, lists solely in-frame clones and lacks some. The sample has several thousand clones, over 75% seen once. The sequenced material came from FFPE adjacent normal lung tissue. The receptors shown here come from a person aged 65 to 85 with lung adenocarcinoma.

The rearrangement joins TRBV29-1 to TRBJ2-5; D may correspond to TRBD1 or TRBD2 (5 bases each). Per germline, CDR1 SQVTM and CDR2 ANQGSEA. The germline V and J ends were trimmed by 6 bases and 1 base, with 12 bases remaining between them. CDR3 length equals 13 residues. This CDR3 reads CSVNPGTQETQYF. CDR3 nucleotides: TGCAGCGTAAATCCCGGGACCCAAGAGACCCAGTACTTC.

The rearrangement links TRBV4-1 to TRBJ1-6; D might be TRBD1 (5 bases). The CDR3 is 16 residues long. The V and J ends lost 1 base and 7 bases respectively, with 14 bases between them. Germline-derived CDR1 and CDR2 are MGHRA and YSYEKL. The CDR3 DNA reads as TGCGCCAGCAGCCAAGGCGGCCTCGGGGGGAATTCACCCCTCCACTTT. Its protein is CASSQGGLGGNSPLHF.

This chain links TRBV30 with TRBJ2-5; 9 positions agree with TRBD2. V gave up 0 bases and J gave up 4 bases; unmatched junction bases: 3. CDR3 length equals 14 residues. Looked up from germline, CDR1 is GTSNPN and CDR2 is SVGIG (reference sequence). The CDR3 coding sequence is TGTGCCTGGAGTGTGTTAGCGGGAGTAGAGACCCAGTACTTC. It yields the protein CAWSVLAGVETQYF.

The gene calls are TRBV30 and TRBJ2-5; 9 bases line up with TRBD1. The V segment lost 5 bases and the J segment 6 bases; nucleotides outside the gene matches: 10. The CDR3 length is 14 residues. Germline CDR1 and CDR2: GTSNPN and SVGIG (reference sequence). The CDR3 DNA sequence: TGTGCCTGGGGGTCCGGGACAGGGACAAAGACCCAGTACTTC. It translates to CAWGSGTGTKTQYF.

This chain links TRBV20-1 with TRBJ2-2, with D uncertain. V was trimmed by 5 bases and J by 7 bases, leaving 8 bases between them. This CDR3 has 11 residues. Germline V gene sequence: CDR1 DFQATT, CDR2 SNEGSKA (reference sequence). Written as DNA, the CDR3 is TGCAGTGCTGGGAAGGGCGGGGAGCTGTTTTTT. Its protein product is CSAGKGGELFF.